This paragraph reports one TCR beta chain. This sample was included in a study of blood T cell repertoires in COVID-19. There are 15 residues in the CDR3. Trimming removed 5 bases from V and 5 bases from J, with 18 bases in between. Germline V gives CDR1 SGHAT, CDR2 FQNNGV. The table came from immunoSEQ multiplex PCR; TCRdb's copy has only in-frame clones and leaves some out. The sample records fewer than 250,000 clones, about 88% being singletons. The clonotype originates from a woman between 55 and 75 years old with acute or convalescent COVID-19. Material for sequencing was peripheral blood. The chain recombines TRBV11-2 with TRBJ2-5, with D possibly being TRBD2 (7 bases). DNA of the CDR3: TGTGCCAGCAGCCCCCGGGGGGCCGGTCGGGAGACCCAGTACTTC. This translates into CASSPRGAGRETQYF.